These 6 T cell receptor beta chains were all obtained from the same sample, sequenced in a study of tumor-infiltrating lymphocytes in oesophageal squamous cell carcinoma. TCRdb re-called the PCR reads through MiXCR, storing one row per CDR3 protein. Of some 9,800 distinct CDR3 sequences in the sample, roughly 63% were seen once. Sequencing input: esophageal tumor tissue. The receptors were gathered from a female donor with esophageal squamous cell carcinoma.

The genes are TRBV28 and TRBJ2-3; tentatively, D is TRBD2 (6 bases). CDR3 length: 15 residues. Between the trimmed V and J ends, which lost 3 bases and 2 bases, there was a span of 12 bases. CDR1 and CDR2 from the germline V gene are MDHEN and SYDVKM. The CDR3 sequence is CASSFGLAYTDTQYF. Here the CDR3 DNA reads TGTGCCAGCAGTTTCGGTCTAGCGTACACAGATACGCAGTATTTT.

The rearrangement links TRBV6-6 to TRBJ2-7; 8 positions match TRBD2. CDR3 size: 15 residues. CDR1 MNHNY and CDR2 SVGAGI come from the germline V gene (reference sequence). Trimming at V came to 5 bases and at J to 7 bases, leaving 13 bases not matched to a gene. DNA for the CDR3: TGTGCCAGCAGTCTAGGACTAGCTCGTTACAATGAGCAGTACTTC. Its protein product is CASSLGLARYNEQYF.

Relative to its sample, this clonotype is medium-sized. The CDR3 DNA is TGTGCCAGCGGCCCGAGAGGGGGTGGCAAAAACATTCAGTACTTC. Translated, it gives CASGPRGGGKNIQYF. The V gene is TRBV6-2 or TRBV6-3, the J gene TRBJ2-4, with TRBD1 as a possible D gene (6 bases). Per the germline V gene, CDR1 is MNHEY and CDR2 is SVGEGT. The CDR3 contains 15 residues. V dropped 8 bases and J dropped 3 bases, with 17 bases sitting between them.

Regarding this clonotype: An end of the junction does not agree with germline; a read error may underlie this. The chain is built from TRBV7-6 and TRBJ1-6, with 9 bases lining up with TRBD1. Germline loops: CDR1 SGHVS, CDR2 FNYEAQ. This CDR3 has 15 residues. The CDR3 protein is CASSYRGQGTYEQYF. CDR3 coding DNA: TGTGCCAGCAGCTACAGGGGACAGGGTACCTACGAGCAGTACTTT.

In this sample, this clonotype turned up once. The genes are TRBV7-6 and TRBJ2-1; TRBD1 or TRBD2 may be the D gene (5 bases each). TRBJ2-7 matches the DNA end more closely, so the J call is doubtful. The CDR3 spans 14 residues. From germline, CDR1 is SGHVS and CDR2 FNYEAQ. CDR3 coding DNA: TGTGCCAGCAGCAGACGGGACCGGGCTGGCGAGCAGTACTTC. This encodes CASSRRDRAGEQYF.

V gene TRBV7-9 combines with J gene TRBJ2-1, with a tentative D call TRBD2 (6 bases). Germline V gene data show CDR1 as SEHNR and CDR2 as FQNEAQ (reference sequence). Trimming stripped 7 bases from V and 10 bases from J, with 17 bases between. The CDR3 totals 13 residues. CDR3 bases: TGTGCCAGCACCTTGGACGGGGAGGACGAGCAGTTCTTC. Amino acid sequence: CASTLDGEDEQFF.